The clone carrying this TCR beta chain was recorded at least ten times. Its cognate antigen is unknown. This entry is derived from a study of Graves' ophthalmopathy and Graves' hyperthyroidism. The study, taken as a whole, reports: This model predicted ophthalmopathy progression (sensitivity 70% to 71%, specificity about 72%). Detected in blood as well were most expanded thyroid clonotypes with frequency above 0.001.

Amplification targeted the TCR beta CDR3 regions, with RNA transcripts as the source material. The library came from an HTBI-primed first-round RT-PCR and a second-round multiplex PCR. TCRdb fed the multiplex PCR reads into MiXCR, producing one record per CDR3 protein. The table lists fewer than 600,000 distinct CDR3 sequences, under 15% of them singletons. The CDR3 totals 13 residues. Germline lookup yields CDR1 MNHNS and CDR2 SASEGT. V lost 10 bases and J lost 6, with 18 bases in between. The clonotype originates from a woman aged 25 to 39 with Graves' ophthalmopathy. The V call is TRBV6-1, the J call TRBJ1-1, with D maybe TRBD1 (6 bases). The sample taken for sequencing was blood. The CDR3 loop is CATRGVRTAEAFF. As DNA, the CDR3 is TGTGCCACCAGAGGGGTTAGGACAGCTGAAGCTTTCTTT.